The clone carrying this T cell receptor (beta chain) has a handful of counts. The sample comes from a study of T-cell reconstitution after alpha-beta-depleted transplantation in children. Preparing the TCRbeta library involved the use of unique molecular identifiers. TCRdb independently ran MiXCR on the PCR reads; one entry per CDR3 protein. The sample includes about 470,000 distinct CDR3 sequences, about 40% of them seen just once. This CDR3 has 13 residues. Looked up from germline, CDR1 is MGHRA and CDR2 is YSYEKL. V lost 1 base and J lost 6, with 8 bases in between. The rearrangement joins TRBV4-1 to TRBJ2-3; D is ambiguous. The sample consisted of PBMCs, taken before TCRalphabeta/CD19-depleted stem cell transplant. The sequence was obtained from a girl aged 2-10 years with aplastic anemia, due to receive a stem cell transplant. The CDR3 loop is CASSQGYGDTQYF. The DNA of the CDR3 is TGCGCCAGCAGCCAAGGCTATGGGGATACGCAGTATTTT.